This entry lists 3 T cell receptor beta chains sequenced from one sample in a study of metastatic and nonmetastatic thyroid tumors. Thyroid surgery had not been preceded by any treatment in any patient. MiXCR re-clonotyped the PCR reads for TCRdb. Among about 11,000 clones listed, almost 30% were seen once. Sequencing input: tumor tissue. These receptors all stem from a female donor with papillary thyroid cancer or a benign thyroid nodule (not recorded which). Some clones in this sample may be carry-over from other donors' samples.

This clone rates as medium-sized. The J gene is TRBJ1-2, the V gene TRBV6-2 or TRBV6-3; D is unclear. The germline V gene has CDR1 MNHEY and CDR2 SVGEGT. V was cut by 2 bases and J by 3 bases, with 16 bases left in between. CDR3 length equals 16 residues. CDR3 in amino acids: CASSYEAGLGDYGYTF. Here the CDR3 DNA reads TGTGCCAGCAGTTACGAGGCGGGTCTCGGAGACTATGGCTACACCTTC.

This clone was counted a few times. One end of the junction fails to match germline, which may point to a read error. J is TRBJ2-3 and V is TRBV24-1, with D possibly being TRBD1 (5 bases). Germline V gene lookup returns CDR1 KGHDR and CDR2 SFDVKD. This CDR3 is built from 14 residues. The CDR3 loop is CATSDRWGTDTQCF. CDR3 coding DNA: TGTGCCACCAGTGATAGGTGGGGCACAGATACGCAGTGTTTT.

On this clone: One junction end does not reproduce the germline sequence, and a read error may be involved. This chain connects TRBV9 to TRBJ2-5; D not certain. The germline gives CDR1 SGDLS, CDR2 YYNGEE. This CDR3 region has 15 residues. CDR3 residues: CASSVEVTSGETQYF. The CDR3, as DNA: TGTGCCAGCAGCGTAGAAGTGACCTCGGGCGAGACCCAGTACTTT.